A selection of T cell receptor beta chains follows, all from one sample in a study of graft-versus-host responses after intestinal transplantation. The assay was immunoSEQ multiplex PCR, and TCRdb's table has in-frame clones only and misses some. There are roughly 69,000 clones in the sample; approximately 92% occur only once, and less than 8% lies in the top ten. The material sequenced was bone marrow, taken 734 days after intestinal transplantation. The receptors shown here come from a human patient who received an intestinal transplant, so some T cells may come from the graft donor. CDR3s include the opening cysteine and the closing phenylalanine or tryptophan. The order of the fields is V gene, J gene, clone size, D gene, CDR3 protein, CDR3 DNA. A D gene is named only where the DNA matches it firmly. A row's size may be missing; if present it is once, few, many or a size class.

TRBV5-4	TRBJ2-7	NA	TRBD1	CASSWGGTGDYEQYF	TGTGCCAGCAGCTGGGGAGGGACAGGGGACTACGAGCAGTACTTC
TRBV5-1	TRBJ1-2	NA	NA	CASSYPGDGYTF	TGCGCCAGCAGCTATCCAGGGGATGGCTACACCTTC
TRBV7-2	TRBJ2-1	once	NA	CASRRTANNEQFF	TGTGCCAGCAGACGGACTGCTAACAATGAGCAGTTCTTC
TRBV5-1	TRBJ1-6	NA	TRBD1	CASSSGTGNSPLHF	TGCGCCAGCAGCTCCGGGACAGGGAATTCACCCCTCCACTTT
TRBV5-4	TRBJ1-1	NA	NA	CASSFEMNTEAFF	TGTGCCAGCAGCTTTGAAATGAACACTGAAGCTTTCTTT
TRBV2	TRBJ1-2	NA	NA	CASSEASNHGYTF	TGTGCCAGCAGTGAAGCCTCCAACCATGGCTACACCTTC
TRBV5-4	TRBJ2-5	NA	TRBD2	CASSLKLAGGQETQYF	TGTGCCAGCAGCTTGAAACTAGCGGGGGGCCAAGAGACCCAGTACTTC
TRBV6-5	TRBJ2-7	NA	NA	CASSYSTGEQYF	TGTGCCAGCAGTTACTCGACGGGAGAGCAGTACTTC
TRBV7-9	TRBJ1-1	NA	NA	CASSSVRATRMGDIEAFF	TGTGCCAGCAGCTCCGTACGAGCTACTAGGATGGGTGATATTGAAGCTTTCTTT
TRBV6-1	TRBJ1-5	NA	NA	CASRFTSGWNQPQHF	TGTGCCAGCAGATTTACCTCAGGGTGGAATCAGCCCCAGCATTTT
TRBV5-6	TRBJ2-7	NA	NA	CASSPEPGSQTYEQYF	TGTGCCAGCAGCCCTGAACCCGGGTCACAAACCTACGAGCAGTACTTC
TRBV18	TRBJ1-1	NA	NA	CASSPAGRRAFF	TGTGCCAGCTCACCGGCAGGGAGGAGAGCTTTCTTT
TRBV6-5	TRBJ2-3	few	TRBD2	CASRGLGSIDTQYF	TGTGCCAGCAGGGGACTAGGCAGTATAGATACGCAGTATTTT
TRBV18	TRBJ2-5	NA	NA	CASSPGQTQYF	TGTGCCAGCTCACCGGGTCAGACCCAGTACTTC
TRBV6-1	TRBJ2-3	NA	NA	CASSEVKAITDTQYF	TGTGCCAGCAGTGAAGTTAAAGCCATCACAGATACGCAGTATTTT
TRBV6-5	TRBJ2-7	NA	NA	CASSDMSDSYEQYF	TGTGCCAGCAGTGATATGTCCGACTCCTACGAGCAGTACTTC
TRBV28	TRBJ2-5	once	NA	CASSFLGQQETQYF	TGTGCCAGCAGTTTTTTGGGGCAGCAAGAGACCCAGTACTTC
TRBV28	TRBJ2-1	once	TRBD2	CASNRLAGDYNEQFF	TGTGCCAGCAACAGACTAGCGGGGGACTACAATGAGCAGTTCTTC
TRBV13	TRBJ2-6	NA	NA	CASSHSGLGANVLTF	TGTGCCAGCAGCCATTCGGGCTTAGGGGCCAACGTCCTGACTTTC
TRBV5-4	TRBJ2-7	NA	NA	CASSLAVTRGSYEQYF	TGTGCCAGCAGCTTGGCCGTTACACGAGGTTCCTACGAGCAGTACTTC
TRBV6-1	TRBJ2-7	NA	TRBD1	CASIGAGGSYEQYF	TGTGCCAGCATAGGGGCAGGGGGCTCCTACGAGCAGTACTTC
TRBV30	TRBJ2-6	once	NA	CAWSSFSGANVLTF	TGTGCCTGGAGTTCATTCTCTGGGGCCAACGTCCTGACTTTC
TRBV11-2	TRBJ2-2	NA	NA	CASSPGPGGDTGELFF	TGTGCCAGCAGCCCCGGCCCGGGGGGCGATACCGGGGAGCTGTTTTTT
TRBV11-2	TRBJ1-1	NA	TRBD1	CASTDRDTEAFF	TGTGCCAGCACGGACAGGGACACTGAAGCTTTCTTT
TRBV12-5	TRBJ1-1	few	NA	CASGSRGILEAFF	TGTGCTAGTGGTTCCCGGGGGATTCTTGAAGCTTTCTTT
TRBV19	TRBJ1-4	NA	NA	CASNPGAGTNEKLFF	TGTGCCAGTAACCCCGGGGCCGGAACTAATGAAAAACTGTTTTTT
TRBV11-2	TRBJ2-2	NA	NA	CASRSSFGGNTGELFF	TGTGCCAGCAGGTCTAGTTTTGGGGGAAACACCGGGGAGCTGTTTTTT